The clone carrying this T cell receptor beta chain was found a few times. The data are from a study of response to subunit inactivated influenza vaccine. Trimming cost V 4 bases and J 1 base; bases outside gene matches: 7. The CDR3 spans 15 residues. Per the germline V gene, CDR1 is SGHRS and CDR2 is YFSETQ. Each CDR3 protein gets one entry after TCRdb re-called the RT-PCR reads with MiXCR. The table records about 520,000 distinct CDR3 sequences, around 9.9% of them present only once. The sample consisted of PBMCs from blood, taken about 6 weeks after vaccination. This chain uses TRBV5-1 with TRBJ2-5; 7 bases line up with TRBD2. This TCR derives from a man in his fifties who received an inactivated influenza vaccine. CDR3 region: CASSTAGVTQETQYF. CDR3 DNA sequence: TGCGCCAGCAGCACGGCGGGGGTCACCCAAGAGACCCAGTACTTC.